These T cell receptor beta chains were read from a single sample in a study of early T cells in non-severe SARS-CoV-2 infection. One entry per CDR3 protein, called by TCRdb with MiXCR from the 5' RACE reads. This table holds tens of thousands of distinct CDR3 sequences, 13% found once. Sequencing input: whole blood. The receptors were gathered from an adult who was a healthcare worker with PCR-confirmed SARS-CoV-2 infection or an uninfected control (not recorded which). Each CDR3 is given with its conserved first and last residue. Each record gives: clone size, V gene, J gene, D gene, CDR3 DNA, CDR3 protein. The D gene is left open where the match is weak. Some rows have no size entry. The others give once, few or many, or a class for an expanded clone.

clone_size: .
v_call: TRBV29-1
j_call: TRBJ2-7
d_call: TRBD2
cdr3_nt: TGCAGCGCCTTACGGGGGGGGTCAATCTACGAGCAGTACTTC
cdr3_aa: CSALRGGSIYEQYF

clone_size: few
v_call: TRBV24-1
j_call: TRBJ2-1
d_call: TRBD2
cdr3_nt: TGTGCCACCAGTGATTCCCGGACTAGCGGGAGTTACTACAATGAGCAGTTCTTC
cdr3_aa: CATSDSRTSGSYYNEQFF

clone_size: .
v_call: TRBV4-1
j_call: TRBJ2-7
d_call: TRBD1
cdr3_nt: TGCGCCAGCAGCCACCCCCGACAGGGACGGCGACCGTACTTC
cdr3_aa: CASSHPRQGRRPYF

clone_size: .
v_call: TRBV6-6
j_call: TRBJ2-7
d_call: .
cdr3_nt: TGTGCCAGCACCACATCCGTGTCCTACGAGCAGTACTTC
cdr3_aa: CASTTSVSYEQYF

clone_size: .
v_call: TRBV29-1
j_call: TRBJ1-1
d_call: .
cdr3_nt: TGCAGCGTGCCCAAAACAGGGTGGAACACTGAAGCTTTCTTT
cdr3_aa: CSVPKTGWNTEAFF

clone_size: .
v_call: TRBV12-3/TRBV12-4
j_call: TRBJ2-1
d_call: .
cdr3_nt: TGTGCCAGCAAATCCGGGAGCTCCTACAATGAGCAGTTCTTC
cdr3_aa: CASKSGSSYNEQFF

clone_size: .
v_call: TRBV11-2
j_call: TRBJ2-7
d_call: .
cdr3_nt: TGTGCCAGCAGCTTAGAGGCCTACGAGCAGTACTTC
cdr3_aa: CASSLEAYEQYF

clone_size: .
v_call: TRBV28
j_call: TRBJ2-7
d_call: TRBD1
cdr3_nt: TGTGCCAGCAGCCCAACCGGACAGGGTTCCACCTACGAGCAGTACTTC
cdr3_aa: CASSPTGQGSTYEQYF

clone_size: many
v_call: TRBV18
j_call: TRBJ2-7
d_call: TRBD1
cdr3_nt: TGTGCCAGCTCACCTGCGCAGGGGGCCTACGAGCAGTACTTC
cdr3_aa: CASSPAQGAYEQYF

clone_size: few
v_call: TRBV11-2
j_call: TRBJ2-1
d_call: TRBD1
cdr3_nt: TGTGCCAGCAGCCCGCCGGGACAGAGCTCCTACAATGAGCAGTTCTTC
cdr3_aa: CASSPPGQSSYNEQFF

clone_size: .
v_call: TRBV7-9
j_call: TRBJ2-3
d_call: .
cdr3_nt: TGTGCCAGCAGCCAAACCGGAGATACGCAGTATTTT
cdr3_aa: CASSQTGDTQYF

clone_size: many
v_call: TRBV4-1
j_call: TRBJ2-4
d_call: TRBD1
cdr3_nt: TGCGCCAGCAGCCAAGTTCGGCAGAGGGGACAGGGGGCCAACATTCAGTACTTC
cdr3_aa: CASSQVRQRGQGANIQYF

clone_size: many
v_call: TRBV5-6
j_call: TRBJ2-3
d_call: .
cdr3_nt: TGTGCCAGCAGCTTGGGGCTAGGCACAGATACGCAGTATTTT
cdr3_aa: CASSLGLGTDTQYF

clone_size: .
v_call: TRBV27
j_call: TRBJ2-1
d_call: TRBD2
cdr3_nt: TGTGCCAGCAGTTTACACCGGGGTAGCGGGAGACCCGTGAACAATGAGCAGTTCTTC
cdr3_aa: CASSLHRGSGRPVNNEQFF

clone_size: once
v_call: TRBV3-1
j_call: TRBJ2-4
d_call: .
cdr3_nt: TGTACCAGCAGCCAAGACCTGGAGGTTCAGTACTTC
cdr3_aa: CTSSQDLEVQYF

clone_size: .
v_call: TRBV9
j_call: TRBJ2-2
d_call: .
cdr3_nt: TGTGCCAGCAGCGTAGGGGGGAACACCGGGGAGCTGTTTTTT
cdr3_aa: CASSVGGNTGELFF

clone_size: few
v_call: TRBV29-1
j_call: TRBJ2-1
d_call: TRBD1
cdr3_nt: TGCAGCGTGACCGGGACAGGGGTCGGCAATGAGCAGTTCTTC
cdr3_aa: CSVTGTGVGNEQFF

clone_size: .
v_call: TRBV14
j_call: TRBJ1-1
d_call: .
cdr3_nt: TGTGCCAGCAGTGAAGGACGATTCACTGAAGCTTTCTTT
cdr3_aa: CASSEGRFTEAFF

clone_size: .
v_call: TRBV20-1
j_call: TRBJ2-2
d_call: .
cdr3_nt: TGCAGTGCCCCCCTAAGCGGGGAGCTGTTTTTT
cdr3_aa: CSAPLSGELFF

clone_size: few
v_call: TRBV20-1
j_call: TRBJ2-3
d_call: TRBD2
cdr3_nt: TGCAGTGCAGAACGGACTAGCGGACCCCGTACGCAGTATTTT
cdr3_aa: CSAERTSGPRTQYF

clone_size: many
v_call: TRBV9
j_call: TRBJ2-1
d_call: .
cdr3_nt: TGTGCCAGCAGCCCCATCGGGGAACCCTGGATAAATGAGCAGTTCTTC
cdr3_aa: CASSPIGEPWINEQFF

clone_size: many
v_call: TRBV29-1
j_call: TRBJ2-5
d_call: TRBD2
cdr3_nt: TGCAGCGTGTCGGGACTACTACAAGAGACCCAGTACTTC
cdr3_aa: CSVSGLLQETQYF

clone_size: few
v_call: TRBV14
j_call: TRBJ2-7
d_call: .
cdr3_nt: TGTGCCAGCAGCCAGTACGGAGACGAGCAGTACTTC
cdr3_aa: CASSQYGDEQYF

clone_size: few
v_call: TRBV3-1
j_call: TRBJ2-3
d_call: TRBD2
cdr3_nt: TGTGCCAGCAGCCGCCGACTAGCGGGGCCCACAGATACGCAGTATTTT
cdr3_aa: CASSRRLAGPTDTQYF